This TCR beta chain is drawn from a study of blood T cell repertoires in COVID-19. For the study at large: From the United States, Italy and Spain came samples of acute and convalescent COVID-19.

As processed by the authors: Scientists estimated how many nucleated cells there were by amplifying reference gene primers. Some clones are missing from TCRdb's copy, which holds only in-frame ones; the method was immunoSEQ multiplex PCR. The DNA gave D and trimming, while V, J and clone size come from that table. The profile shows nearly 95,000 clones, over 65% of them singletons. CDR1 is KGHSH, CDR2 LQKENI, per germline. The CDR3 extends over 14 amino acids. V shed 3 bases, J shed 4 bases, and the junction held 3 bases outside the gene matches. One Seattle source followed patients from active infection through their disease course.

The chain couples TRBV18 to TRBJ1-2, with 9 bases aligning to TRBD1. This clonotype originated in a man between 65 and 79 years old with COVID-19, enrolled during active disease. The sequencing input was peripheral blood. The CDR3 nucleotides read TGTGCCAGCTCACCGGGACAGGGACTCTATGGCTACACCTTC. This codes for CASSPGQGLYGYTF. Combining the CDR3 with reference TRBV18 and TRBJ1-2 gives the whole variable domain NAGVMQNPRHLVRRRGQEARLRCSPMKGHSHVYWYRQLPEEGLKFMVYLQKENIIDESGMPKERFSAEFPKEGPSILRIQQVVRGDSAAYFCASSPGQGLYGYTFGSGTRLTVV.